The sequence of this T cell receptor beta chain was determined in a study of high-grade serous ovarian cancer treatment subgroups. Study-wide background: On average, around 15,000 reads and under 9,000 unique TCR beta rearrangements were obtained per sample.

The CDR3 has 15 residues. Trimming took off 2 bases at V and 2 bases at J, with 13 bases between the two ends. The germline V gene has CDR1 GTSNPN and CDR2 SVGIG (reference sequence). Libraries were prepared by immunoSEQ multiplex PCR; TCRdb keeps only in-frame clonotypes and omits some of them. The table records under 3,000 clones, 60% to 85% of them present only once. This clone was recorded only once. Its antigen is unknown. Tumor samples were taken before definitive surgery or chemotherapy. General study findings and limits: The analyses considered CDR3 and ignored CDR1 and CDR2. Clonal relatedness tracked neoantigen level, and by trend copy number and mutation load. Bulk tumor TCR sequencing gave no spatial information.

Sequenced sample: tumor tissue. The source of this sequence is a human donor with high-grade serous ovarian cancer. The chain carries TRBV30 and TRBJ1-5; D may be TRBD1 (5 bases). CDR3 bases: TGTGCCTGGAGTACTTCCGGGACCCGCAATCAGCCCCAGCATTTT. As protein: CAWSTSGTRNQPQHF.